This T cell receptor (beta chain) was captured in a study of shared clonotypes between healthy human individuals. As for the study in general: CD4 naive and memory got three plates each, CD8 naive two, CD8 memory one.

The genomic DNA of each subset was split evenly across several immunoSEQ plates. Assay: immunoSEQ multiplex PCR; the TCRdb copy retains only in-frame clones and omits some. The sample has 2 million to 2.5 million clones; around 95% are singletons. This receptor was taken from a man aged 18 to 35 in good health. The specimen sequenced was naive CD4+ T cells sorted from blood. Subset denoted: CD45RA+ positively selected.

CDR3 DNA sequence: TGCGCCAGCAGCCAAGAGTCCGGGGAATGGAGAATGGCTTTCTTT. Protein product: CASSQESGEWRMAFF. This chain connects TRBV4-3 to TRBJ1-1; D is undetermined. V was pared by 0 bases and J by 11 bases, with 19 bases between. Per germline, CDR1 LGHNA and CDR2 YSLEER. This CDR3 is built from 15 residues.